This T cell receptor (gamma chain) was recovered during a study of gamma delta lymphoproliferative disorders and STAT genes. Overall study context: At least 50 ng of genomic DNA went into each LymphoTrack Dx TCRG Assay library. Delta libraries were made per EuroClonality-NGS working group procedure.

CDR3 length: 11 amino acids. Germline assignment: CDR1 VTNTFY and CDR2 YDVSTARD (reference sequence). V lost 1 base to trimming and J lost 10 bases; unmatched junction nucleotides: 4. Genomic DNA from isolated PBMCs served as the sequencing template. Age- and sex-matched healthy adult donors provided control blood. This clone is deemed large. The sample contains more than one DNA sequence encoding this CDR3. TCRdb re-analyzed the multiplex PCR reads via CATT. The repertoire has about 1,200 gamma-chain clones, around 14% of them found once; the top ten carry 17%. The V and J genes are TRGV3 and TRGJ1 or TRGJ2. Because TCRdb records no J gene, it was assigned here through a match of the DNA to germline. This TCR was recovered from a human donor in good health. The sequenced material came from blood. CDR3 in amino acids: CATWDRAKKLF. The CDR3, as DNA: TGTGCCACCTGGGACAGAGCCAAGAAACTCTTT.